The source of this T cell receptor beta chain is a study of spatial heterogeneity in lung cancer. Study-wide context: Where present, follow-up PBMC were sequenced a median of roughly two years after resection.

The CDR3 sequence is 15 residues long. CDR1 and CDR2 from the germline V gene are SEHNR and FQNEAQ (reference sequence). Trimming removed 4 bases from V and 2 bases from J, with 12 bases in between. The time point here: blood at routine non-recurrence follow-up after resection. No cell sorting; template was whole RNA from tumor, lung tissue or PBMC. TCRdb reprocessed the 5' RACE reads via MiXCR and lists one record per CDR3 protein. Here the sample spans about 41,000 distinct CDR3 sequences, 8% to 11% being singletons. The starting material was PBMCs, obtained at follow-up. The chain uses TRBV7-9 and TRBJ2-1; weak D call: TRBD1 (6 bases). The receptor comes from a female donor with early-stage non-small cell lung cancer. As DNA, the CDR3 is TGTGCCAGCAGCTCGCCCGGGACACCCTACAATGAGCAGTTCTTC. Translated: CASSSPGTPYNEQFF. The variable domain in full, completed from reference TRBV7-9 and TRBJ2-1, reads DTGVSQNPRHKITKRGQNVTFRCDPISEHNRLYWYRQTLGQGPEFLTYFQNEAQLEKSRLLSDRFSAERPKGSFSTLEIQRTEQGDSAMYLCASSSPGTPYNEQFFGPGTRLTVL.